The present T cell receptor (beta chain) was sequenced within a study of long-term antiretroviral therapy in people with HIV. Running of the v3.0 immunoSEQ assay took place at survey level. Measured with immunoSEQ multiplex PCR; TCRdb has only the in-frame clones, and not every one. Of about 18,000 clones listed, 90% to 95% are singletons. The ends lost 6 bases at V and 5 bases at J; junction bases unmatched: 23. In germline, CDR1 is SGDLS, CDR2 YYNGEE. The CDR3 totals 20 residues. This rearrangement joins TRBV9 to TRBJ2-3; 11 nucleotides line up with TRBD2. The clonotype comes from a man in his fifties with HIV. The sample here was unsorted PBMCs, taken 3 years after starting antiretroviral therapy. CDR3 region: CASNREAGITSGGPGDTQYF. In DNA, the CDR3 is TGTGCCAGCAACAGAGAAGCGGGCATAACTAGCGGGGGTCCGGGAGATACGCAGTATTTT.